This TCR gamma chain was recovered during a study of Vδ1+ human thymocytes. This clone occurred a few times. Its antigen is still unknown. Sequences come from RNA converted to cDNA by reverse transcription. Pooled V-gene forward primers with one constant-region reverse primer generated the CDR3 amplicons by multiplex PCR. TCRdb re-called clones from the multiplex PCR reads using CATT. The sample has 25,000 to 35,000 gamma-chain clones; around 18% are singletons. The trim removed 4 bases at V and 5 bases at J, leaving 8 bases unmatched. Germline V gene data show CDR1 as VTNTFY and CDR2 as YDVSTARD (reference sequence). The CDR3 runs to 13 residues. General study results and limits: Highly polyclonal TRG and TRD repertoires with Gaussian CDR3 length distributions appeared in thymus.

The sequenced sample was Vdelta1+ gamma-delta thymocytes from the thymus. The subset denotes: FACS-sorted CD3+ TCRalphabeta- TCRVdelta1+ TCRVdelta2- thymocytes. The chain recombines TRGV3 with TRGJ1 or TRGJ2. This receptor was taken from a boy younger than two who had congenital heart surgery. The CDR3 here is CATWEAFNYKKLF. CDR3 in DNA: TGTGCCACCTGGGAAGCGTTCAATTATAAGAAACTCTTT.